These 28 T cell receptor beta chains were all obtained from the same sample, sequenced in a study of blood T cell repertoires in COVID-19. Sequencing was performed with immunoSEQ multiplex PCR; in TCRdb, only in-frame clones are kept and a portion is missing. The sample includes about 140,000 clones, roughly four fifths seen only once; the top ten take less than 9.5%. Specimen: peripheral blood. The receptors here all came from a human donor in a cohort sampled during active COVID-19.

The genes are TRBV7-9 and TRBJ1-4; 9 bases map to TRBD1. Trimming cost V 5 bases and J 5 bases; bases outside gene matches: 3. The CDR3 runs 14 residues. In germline, CDR1 is SEHNR, CDR2 FQNEAQ (reference sequence). CDR3 coding DNA: TGTGCCAGCAGCCCGGGGACAGGGAATGAAAAACTGTTTTTT. This codes for CASSPGTGNEKLFF.

The chain couples TRBV27 to TRBJ2-3; 9 bases line up with TRBD2. CDR1 and CDR2 (germline): MNHEY, SMNVEV (reference sequence). This CDR3 spans 16 amino acids. With V trimmed by 6 bases and J by 5 bases, 12 bases remained unmatched. For the CDR3, the DNA is TGTGCCAGCAGCCCCTCGGGCGGGGGGGGGATAGATACGCAGTATTTT. It yields the protein CASSPSGGGGIDTQYF.

The DNA for the CDR3 is TGTGCCAGCAGTTACCCCTCGACAGTGAACACTGAAGCTTTCTTT. Its protein product is CASSYPSTVNTEAFF. The rearrangement links TRBV6-6 to TRBJ1-1; a possible D gene is TRBD1 (5 bases). V was pared by 2 bases and J by 0 bases, with 10 bases between. The germline V gene encodes CDR1 MNHNY and CDR2 SVGAGI (reference sequence). This CDR3 contains 15 residues.

The chain combines TRBV5-8 with TRBJ1-3; D is unresolved. Per the germline V gene, CDR1 is SGHTS and CDR2 is YDEGEE. The V end lost 6 bases, the J end lost 0 bases, and 10 bases lay between the germline ends. The CDR3 is 14 residues long. CDR3 nucleotides: TGTGCCAGCAAATTACAGTTCTCTGGAAACACCATATATTTT. It encodes CASKLQFSGNTIYF.

The CDR3, as DNA: TGTGCCAGCAGCCGCTCGGGACAGGATCAGAACACTGAAGCTTTCTTT. Amino acids: CASSRSGQDQNTEAFF. This chain uses TRBV7-2 with TRBJ1-1; 8 bases line up with TRBD1. V dropped 5 bases and J dropped 1; count of bases not matched to a gene: 9. This CDR3 is built from 16 residues. Germline V gene data show CDR1 as SGHTA and CDR2 as FQGNSA.

CDR3 amino acids: CASSLVLLQQPQHF. CDR3 DNA: TGTGCCAGCAGCTTAGTTTTATTACAGCAGCCCCAGCATTTT. This chain uses TRBV7-2 with TRBJ1-5, with D unresolved. Deletions cut 1 base from V and 7 bases from J, with 11 bases between. The CDR3 is 14 amino acids. Germline V gene data show CDR1 as SGHTA and CDR2 as FQGNSA.

The V gene is TRBV19, the J gene TRBJ2-5, with 12 bases matching TRBD1. Looked up from germline, CDR1 is LNHDA and CDR2 is SQIVND (reference sequence). The V and J ends lost 8 bases and 1 base, in that order; junction bases with no gene match: 8. The CDR3 loop spans 16 amino acids. CDR3 sequence reads: CASRPRGQGAQETQYF. Here the CDR3 DNA reads TGTGCCAGTCGGCCCCGGGGACAGGGGGCCCAAGAGACCCAGTACTTC.

The chain joins TRBV5-1 to TRBJ1-2; D remains ambiguous. The CDR3 is made up of 12 amino acids. Germline CDR1 SGHRS, CDR2 YFSETQ. Trimming cost V 4 bases and J 8 bases, with 12 bases left between them. The CDR3 region has the DNA TGCGCCAGCAGCAGCGGGATATACGGCTACACCTTC. The encoded protein is CASSSGIYGYTF.

The chain joins TRBV2 to TRBJ1-5; D gene unclear. Germline loops: CDR1 SNHLY, CDR2 FYNNEI. Trimming cost V 6 bases and J 0 bases, with 9 bases left between them. The CDR3 sequence is 14 residues long. The CDR3 protein is CASSVGSSNQPQHF. CDR3 nucleotides: TGTGCCAGCAGCGTGGGGAGTAGCAATCAGCCCCAGCATTTT.

Only one count was recorded for this clone. The chain combines TRBV13 with TRBJ1-1, with D possibly being TRBD1 (6 bases). Trimming cost V 1 base and J 2 bases, with 17 bases left between them. The CDR3 runs 17 residues. Per the germline V gene, CDR1 is PRHDT and CDR2 is FYEKMQ (reference sequence). The CDR3 loop reads CASSLVAGQRLNTEAFF. For the CDR3, the DNA is TGTGCCAGCAGCTTAGTAGCTGGACAGCGACTAAACACTGAAGCTTTCTTT.

The V gene is TRBV6-5, the J gene TRBJ1-2; D unclear. The CDR3 sequence is 15 residues long. The germline CDR1 and CDR2 sequences are MNHEY and SVGAGI. Trimming shortened V by 0 bases and J by 5 bases, and 13 bases separated the two germline ends. The CDR3 here is CASSYSFSNLYGYTF. The CDR3 DNA follows: TGTGCCAGCAGTTACTCATTCTCCAATCTATATGGCTACACCTTC.

V and J are TRBV5-4 and TRBJ2-3, with TRBD2 matching 8 bases. This CDR3 has 20 amino acids. CDR1 and CDR2 (germline): SGHNT, YYREEE (reference sequence). Trimming took 7 bases from V and 2 from J; bases not matched to a gene: 24. The CDR3: CASRRRLGGGLGGPTDTQYF. The CDR3 DNA is TGTGCCAGCCGCCGTCGACTCGGGGGGGGGCTCGGGGGGCCCACAGATACGCAGTATTTT.

To note about this clone: An end of the junction does not agree with germline; a read error may underlie this. This chain links TRBV4-2 with TRBJ2-6; the D gene is possibly TRBD1 (5 bases). CDR1 and CDR2 (germline): LGHNA, YNFKEQ. This CDR3 is 16 amino acids long. DNA for the CDR3: TGTGCCAGCAGCCAAGACCGAGGTTCTGGGGCCGACGTCCTGACTTTC. Translation: CASSQDRGSGADVLTF.

This clone was seen a single time. This chain uses TRBV28 with TRBJ1-3, with D perhaps TRBD1 (5 bases). V was cut by 7 bases and J by 0 bases, with 16 bases left in between. Per germline, CDR1 MDHEN and CDR2 SYDVKM. The CDR3 is 16 residues long. The CDR3 DNA follows: TGTGCCAGCACTCAAATTGACAGAGTCTCTGGAAACACCATATATTTT. Translating gives CASTQIDRVSGNTIYF.

The rearrangement joins TRBV18 to TRBJ2-1; 8 bases map to TRBD2. The CDR3 spans 14 residues. CDR1 KGHSH and CDR2 LQKENI come from the germline V gene. With 3 bases clipped from V and 8 bases from J, the junction kept 6 bases outside the gene matches. CDR3 in amino acids: CASSPTGGADEQFF. CDR3 in DNA: TGTGCCAGCTCACCGACCGGGGGGGCGGATGAGCAGTTCTTC.

The chain is built from TRBV5-1 and TRBJ1-2, with 10 bases that match TRBD1. CDR3 size: 12 residues. Germline values: CDR1 SGHRS, CDR2 YFSETQ. The trim removed 3 bases at V and 8 bases at J, leaving 1 base unmatched. The CDR3 bases are TGCGCCAGCAGCTGGGGACAGGGGGGCTACACCTTC. It translates to CASSWGQGGYTF.

This sequence joins TRBV3-1 (or the pseudogene TRBV3-2) and TRBJ2-3; a weak D match, TRBD1 (5 bases). Trimming cost V 4 bases and J 0 bases, with 8 bases left between them. This CDR3 has 14 residues. Germline-derived CDR1 and CDR2 are LGHDT and YNNKEL (reference sequence). The CDR3 here is CASSRRASTDTQYF. The DNA for the CDR3 is TGTGCCAGCAGCCGCAGGGCTAGCACAGATACGCAGTATTTT.

This rearrangement joins TRBV7-9 to TRBJ1-4; D gene uncertain. The V gene's germline CDR1 is SEHNR and CDR2 FQNEAQ (reference sequence). The CDR3 runs to 17 residues. Trimming took 5 bases from V and 4 from J, leaving 20 bases between them. CDR3: CASSPLQRAGLNEKLFF. The CDR3 DNA reads TGTGCCAGCAGCCCCCTTCAGCGGGCAGGCCTTAATGAAAAACTGTTTTTT.

The chain uses TRBV19 and TRBJ2-7, with a possible D match to TRBD2 (6 bases). Trimming stripped 4 bases from V and 4 bases from J, with 8 bases between. Per germline, CDR1 LNHDA and CDR2 SQIVND (reference sequence). The CDR3 extends over 12 amino acids. The CDR3 DNA reads as TGTGCCAGTAGTACCGGAGGGTACGAGCAGTACTTC. Translation gives CASSTGGYEQYF.

This clone was seen a few times. V is TRBV7-6 and J is TRBJ2-7, with 7 bases aligning to TRBD2. Per the germline V gene, CDR1 is SGHVS and CDR2 is FNYEAQ. J was trimmed by 5 bases and V by 5 bases; bases with no gene match: 9. This CDR3 spans 14 amino acids. The CDR3: CASSRGLGPHEQYF. Written as DNA, the CDR3 is TGTGCCAGCAGCAGAGGACTAGGGCCACACGAGCAGTACTTC.

The rearrangement links TRBV7-9 to TRBJ2-7; 9 bases align to TRBD1. CDR3 size: 15 residues. The V gene end was trimmed by 1 base and the J gene end by 4 bases; junction bases not matched to a gene: 5. Germline CDR1 and CDR2: SEHNR and FQNEAQ (reference sequence). CDR3: CASSLEWTGAYEQYF. CDR3 coding DNA: TGTGCCAGCAGCTTAGAGTGGACAGGGGCTTACGAGCAGTACTTC.

The chain joins TRBV25-1 to TRBJ2-7; a possible D gene is TRBD2 (6 bases). The germline V gene has CDR1 MGHDK and CDR2 SYGVNS. Trimming shortened V by 0 bases and J by 5 bases, and 14 bases separated the two germline ends. The CDR3 loop spans 15 amino acids. The DNA of the CDR3 is TGTGCCAGCAGTGAATACCGGACGGGAGCGGACGAGCAGTACTTC. Translating gives CASSEYRTGADEQYF.

The chain has TRBV2 and TRBJ1-5; D remains unclear. V was shortened by 1 base and J by 4 bases, with 11 bases between the two germline ends. The CDR3 extends over 15 amino acids. The germline V gene has CDR1 SNHLY and CDR2 FYNNEI. CDR3 sequence reads: CASSEERRGNQPQHF. The CDR3 DNA follows: TGTGCCAGCAGTGAAGAAAGAAGAGGTAATCAGCCCCAGCATTTT.

V gene TRBV7-2 combines with J gene TRBJ2-7; no reliable D call. CDR1 and CDR2 from the germline V gene are SGHTA and FQGNSA. This CDR3 is 16 amino acids long. Trimming took off 5 bases at V and 6 bases at J, with 23 bases between the two ends. In DNA form, the CDR3 reads TGTGCCAGCAGCGACCCCGGAGACCGATTGGTCTCCGAGCAGTACTTC. Its protein product is CASSDPGDRLVSEQYF. The whole variable domain, filled in from reference TRBV7-2 and TRBJ2-7, reads GAGVSQSPSNKVTEKGKDVELRCDPISGHTALYWYRQSLGQGLEFLIYFQGNSAPDKSGLPSDRFSAERTGGSVSTLTIQRTQQEDSAVYLCASSDPGDRLVSEQYFGPGTRLTVT.

This chain joins TRBV3-1 (or the pseudogene TRBV3-2) and TRBJ2-5; TRBD1 matches at 7 bases. V dropped 0 bases and J dropped 4; count of bases not matched to a gene: 14. The germline CDR1 and CDR2 sequences are LGHDT and YNNKEL (reference sequence). The CDR3 extends over 18 amino acids. CDR3 coding DNA: TGTGCCAGCAGCCAAGAGTGGGGGTTACAGGGGAGAAGAGAGACCCAGTACTTC. It encodes CASSQEWGLQGRRETQYF.

V gene TRBV12-5 combines with J gene TRBJ1-3; D is ambiguous. Deletions cut 4 bases from V and 2 bases from J, with 12 bases between. This CDR3 comprises 15 residues. Looked up from germline, CDR1 is LGHNT and CDR2 is FRNRAP. This CDR3 reads CASGSPRGTGNTIYF. CDR3 DNA sequence: TGTGCTAGTGGTTCCCCCCGGGGAACTGGAAACACCATATATTTT.

The rearrangement uses TRBV5-1 and TRBJ1-6; D might be TRBD1 (6 bases). Germline V CDR1 and CDR2: SGHRS, YFSETQ. The CDR3 totals 14 residues. V lost 1 base and J lost 4, with 6 bases in between. CDR3 loop: CASSLTGYNSPLHF. CDR3 DNA sequence: TGCGCCAGCAGCTTGACAGGGTATAATTCACCCCTCCACTTT.

The chain employs TRBV6-1 and TRBJ2-7, with D perhaps matching TRBD1 (5 bases). V gave up 0 bases and J gave up 2 bases, with 5 bases separating them. The CDR3 contains 13 residues. Germline V CDR1 and CDR2: MNHNS, SASEGT. The CDR3 sequence is CASSEARAYEQYF. The DNA for the CDR3 is TGTGCCAGCAGTGAAGCCAGGGCCTACGAGCAGTACTTC.